Only a few counts were recorded for the clone carrying this T cell receptor beta chain. Antigen: not known. One entry per CDR3 protein, called by TCRdb with MiXCR from the reads. The sample gives approximately 990,000 distinct CDR3 sequences, around 29% of which show up once; over 13% is in the top ten. These data belong to a study of T cell repertoires in cytomegalovirus infection. Per germline, CDR1 SGHAT and CDR2 FQNNGV. Between the trimmed V and J ends, which lost 0 bases and 9 bases, there was a span of 15 bases. The CDR3 has 15 amino acids. Sequenced material: cultured CD8+ T cells from PBMCs, taken from culture after CMV antigen stimulation. This chain connects TRBV11-2 to TRBJ2-1; D is unclear. This clonotype was sampled from a human donor in good health (CMV status not recorded). Some clones in this sample may be carry-over from other donors' samples. The CDR3 sequence is CASSLETWTGGEQFF. Written as DNA, the CDR3 is TGTGCCAGCAGCTTAGAGACCTGGACCGGTGGTGAGCAGTTCTTC.